This TCR beta chain was identified during a study of technical replicates of blood from several donors. The CDR3 totals 17 residues. CDR1 and CDR2 from the germline V gene are SEHNR and FQNEAQ (reference sequence). V was pared by 5 bases and J by 6 bases, with 14 bases of the junction left unmatched. Assay used: immunoSEQ multiplex PCR; TCRdb lists only in-frame clones, some missing. The table records more than 75,000 clones, just over 95% of them present only once. The sequence was collected from a human donor in good health. The sequencing input was T cells isolated from PBMCs. The J gene is TRBJ1-4, the V gene TRBV7-9, with TRBD1 matching 8 bases. The CDR3 DNA reads TGTGCCAGCAGCCCGCTCTACAAGACAGGGGATGATGAAAAACTGTTTTTT. Translation gives CASSPLYKTGDDEKLFF.